What follows is one T cell receptor beta chain and its context. No cognate antigen has been identified for it. No much larger clone is present one base from it, and per-base qualities are unavailable. The CDR3 measures 14 amino acids from cysteine to phenylalanine. The retained sequence is limited to the CDR3, 42 bases, with the frame set at the first base. V was cut back by 1 base and J by 4 bases, leaving a gap of 10 bases between them. CDR1 SEHNR and CDR2 FQNEAQ were looked up in the germline V gene (reference sequence). Collaborating institutions collected whole blood in K2EDTA tubes following their own protocols. For TCRbeta analysis, collaborator samples were shipped as frozen whole blood, as isolated PBMCs, or as DNA extracted from either sample type. TCRbeta CDR3 regions were amplified from genomic DNA using the immunoSEQ Assay, a bias-controlled multiplex PCR. The study's processing was this. The number of nucleated cells in each sample was estimated by amplification of reference gene primers within the assay. To quantify the absolute abundance of each unique TCRbeta CDR3 rearrangement, sequence reads were collapsed and filtered. For each sample, productive Simpson clonality was calculated as the square root of Simpson's diversity index across productive rearrangements. TCRdb took over this immuneACCESS table, retaining in-frame rearrangements with V and J assigned. Such tables are incomplete; in checked studies, under half of the missing clones stem from an unresolved V gene, and the remainder is unexplained. V and J calls and clone size are given by that table; D and trimming were obtained from the DNA. In this sample the table shows 150,000 to 200,000 clones, about 88% of which occur a single time. Roughly a sixth of the sample belongs to the ten largest clones.

The sample comes from a study of blood T cell repertoires in COVID-19 (TCRdb year 2020). For the study in its entirety: Samples from collaborators originated in the United States, Italy and Spain and spanned both the acute and convalescent phases of COVID-19. The material from the prospective study consisted of cDNA or gDNA derived from T cells, B-cell-depleted T cells, or PBMCs. Subjects who had been exposed to COVID-19, were actively infected with it, or had recovered from it provided the deeply sampled blood TCRbeta repertoires that made up the dataset. The repertoires were released in a freely available public database intended as a resource for research on the immune response to SARS-CoV-2. Samples came from the ongoing ImmuneRACE study (first 160 participants) plus 1,254 subjects from 6 global collaborators. Sample metadata almost always included a de-identified subject ID, COVID-19 status, age in years and sex. Where HLA class I and class II types were available, the types were taken from metadata supplied by the sample provider, not from assay-based typing. General conclusions and limits of the study: The amount of clinical and demographic metadata varied by source and participant and was provided uncurated.

Material for sequencing was peripheral blood. The V and J segments used are TRBV7-9 and TRBJ2-5; a tentative D match to TRBD2 spans 5 bases. The clonotype comes from a man between 60 and 75 years old with active or convalescent COVID-19. In nucleotide form, the sequence is TGTGCCAGCAGCTTAGGAGCGGCTCCAGAGACCCAGTACTTC. Translated, it gives CASSLGAAPETQYF.